Sequencing of this T cell receptor beta chain was carried out in a study of blood T cell repertoires in COVID-19. Across the study: Sites in the United States, Italy and Spain provided acute and convalescent COVID-19 samples. T cells, B-cell-depleted T cells, or PBMCs provided the cDNA or gDNA that served as material.

The V gene end was trimmed by 3 bases and the J gene end by 4 bases; junction bases not matched to a gene: 4. Looked up from germline, CDR1 is KGHSH and CDR2 is LQKENI. This CDR3 has 16 residues. Under the authors' procedure: Estimation of nucleated cell counts relied on the amplification of reference gene primers. Measured with immunoSEQ multiplex PCR; TCRdb has only the in-frame clones, and not every one. The DNA gave D and trimming, while V, J and clone size come from that table. Among about 230,000 clones listed, approximately 87% were seen once. This clone has only one observation. This sequence was found in a woman in her 70s with active or convalescent COVID-19. V and J are TRBV18 and TRBJ2-6; 9 bases line up with TRBD2. Sample: peripheral blood. DNA for the CDR3: TGTGCCAGCTCACCGGAGGGACTAGCCGGGGCCAACGTCCTGACTTTC. Its translation: CASSPEGLAGANVLTF.